This TCR beta chain came from a study of blood T cell repertoires in COVID-19. Overall study context: There were acute and convalescent COVID-19 samples, and they came from the United States, Italy and Spain.

The germline V gene has CDR1 LNHDA and CDR2 SQIVND (reference sequence). The CDR3 length is 16 residues. The germline V and J ends were trimmed by 1 base and 4 bases, with 14 bases remaining between them. TCRdb's copy holds only in-frame clones and misses some; the assay was immunoSEQ multiplex PCR. In the table there are some 86,000 clones, over 75% of which are singletons. What was sequenced was peripheral blood. The chain combines TRBV19 with TRBJ2-4; tentatively, D is TRBD2 (5 bases). The TCR originated in a woman aged 70-85 years with acute or convalescent COVID-19. The CDR3 spells CASSIGDRGFKNIQYF. The CDR3 coding sequence is TGTGCCAGTAGTATAGGGGATCGGGGATTTAAAAACATTCAGTACTTC.